This T cell receptor beta chain was recovered during a study of T cell responses to AZD1222 COVID-19 vaccine. Whole-study context: Analysis merged second doses at about 4 or about 12 weeks.

The CDR3 sequence is 15 residues long. Trimming pared 2 bases from V and 0 bases from J, leaving 8 bases between. Germline CDR1 and CDR2: MNHEY and SMNVEV (reference sequence). Libraries were prepared by immunoSEQ multiplex PCR; TCRdb keeps only in-frame clonotypes and omits some of them. The sample lists roughly 110,000 clones, 87% occurring once. The chain combines TRBV27 with TRBJ2-1; maybe TRBD2 (5 bases). This material consisted of peripheral blood, taken on day 0 of AZD1222 vaccination. The receptor was isolated from an adult in good health. The DNA for the CDR3 is TGTGCCAGCAGTTTAGGACTCGACTCCTACAATGAGCAGTTCTTC. This gives the protein CASSLGLDSYNEQFF.